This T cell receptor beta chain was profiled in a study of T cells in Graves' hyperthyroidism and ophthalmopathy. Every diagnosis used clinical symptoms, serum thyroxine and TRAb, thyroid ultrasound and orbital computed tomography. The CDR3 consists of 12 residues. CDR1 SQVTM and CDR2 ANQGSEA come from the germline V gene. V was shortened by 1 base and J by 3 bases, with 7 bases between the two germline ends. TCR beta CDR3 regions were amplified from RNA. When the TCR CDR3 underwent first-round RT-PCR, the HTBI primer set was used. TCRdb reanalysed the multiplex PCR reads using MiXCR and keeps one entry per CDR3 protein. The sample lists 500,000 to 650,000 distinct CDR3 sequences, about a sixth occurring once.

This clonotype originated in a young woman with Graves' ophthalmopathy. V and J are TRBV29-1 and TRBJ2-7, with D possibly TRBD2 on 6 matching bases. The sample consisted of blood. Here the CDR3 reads CSVEAEGYEQYF. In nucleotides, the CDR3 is TGCAGCGTTGAAGCGGAGGGCTACGAGCAGTACTTC.